These 30 T cell receptor beta chains were all obtained from the same sample, sequenced in a study of T cell repertoires in cytomegalovirus infection. Antigens of these TCRs are unknown. TCRdb used MiXCR to reprocess the reads, holding one entry per CDR3 protein. Among 200,000 or so distinct CDR3 sequences listed, 35% to 40% were seen once. The specimen was CD8+ T cells from cultured PBMCs, collected from culture after CMV antigen stimulation. The source of these receptors is a human donor in good health (CMV status not recorded). Some clones in this sample may be carry-over from other donors' samples.

The CDR3 DNA is TGTGCCAGCAGTTTACCGGGGTCGCCGTTCACAGATACGCAGTATTTT. Translated, it gives CASSLPGSPFTDTQYF. V is TRBV12-3 or TRBV12-4 and J is TRBJ2-3; possible D gene TRBD2, 5 bases. The CDR3 runs 16 residues. Trimming took off 2 bases at V and 2 bases at J, with 14 bases between the two ends.

This clonotype was seen many times. The rearrangement links TRBV28 to TRBJ1-1, with D maybe TRBD1 (6 bases). Trimming left V 3 bases short and J 1 base short, with 12 bases between. This CDR3 is built from 15 residues. Germline loops: CDR1 MDHEN, CDR2 SYDVKM. CDR3 in DNA: TGTGCCAGCAGTTTCCAGGTGACAGGGAACACTGAAGCTTTCTTT. It encodes CASSFQVTGNTEAFF.

The chain links TRBV19 to TRBJ2-1; D remains unclear. Trimming took 5 bases from V and 10 from J, leaving 9 bases between them. There are 11 residues in the CDR3. Looked up from germline, CDR1 is LNHDA and CDR2 is SQIVND (reference sequence). CDR3 DNA: TGTGCCAGTAGTTATCGAGGAGAGCAGTTCTTC. It yields the protein CASSYRGEQFF.

Only a few counts were recorded for this clonotype. This chain uses TRBV7-8 with TRBJ1-4, with D unclear. With 1 base removed from V and 4 bases from J, the gap between germline ends came to 13 bases. Germline-derived CDR1 and CDR2 are SGHVS and FQNEAQ. The CDR3 consists of 16 residues. The DNA of the CDR3 is TGTGCCAGCAGCTTAGAAAGGCCCGTCGGTAATGAAAAACTGTTTTTT. This gives the protein CASSLERPVGNEKLFF.

This clonotype was counted a few times. V and J are TRBV27 and TRBJ2-7; TRBD1 aligns across 8 bases. This CDR3 region has 17 residues. Unmatched junction bases numbered 12, after V lost 5 bases and J lost 0 bases. Germline CDR1 reads MNHEY; CDR2 reads SMNVEV (reference sequence). CDR3 in DNA: TGTGCCAGCAGTGGATTGGGACAGGCCGAGGGCTCCTACGAGCAGTACTTC. Amino acid sequence: CASSGLGQAEGSYEQYF.

There are a few counts of this clonotype. This rearrangement joins TRBV7-2 to TRBJ2-7, with 7 bases fitting TRBD1. CDR1 and CDR2 from the germline V gene are SGHTA and FQGNSA. J lost 2 bases, V lost 1 base, and 8 bases had no gene match. This CDR3 region has 16 residues. This CDR3 is CASSLVRQGVTYEQYF. CDR3 DNA: TGTGCCAGCAGCTTAGTTCGACAGGGTGTCACCTACGAGCAGTACTTC.

In regard to this clonotype: One base away lies a much larger clone, so this may be a sequencing read error. The chain is built from TRBV27 and TRBJ1-5, with 7 bases aligning to TRBD1. This CDR3 has 15 residues. Per the germline V gene, CDR1 is MNHEY and CDR2 is SMNVEV (reference sequence). The CDR3 spells CAGSLSTGRNQPQHF. The CDR3 region has the DNA TGTGCCGGCAGTTTATCGACAGGGCGCAATCAGCCCCAGCATTTT.

The V call is TRBV11-2, the J call TRBJ2-1, with a tentative D call TRBD1 (7 bases). This CDR3 region has 15 residues. Germline CDR1 and CDR2: SGHAT and FQNNGV. Trimming took off 8 bases at V and 0 bases at J, with 14 bases between the two ends. The CDR3 region is CASGWRDSSYNEQFF. For the CDR3, the DNA is TGTGCCAGCGGGTGGCGGGACAGCTCCTACAATGAGCAGTTCTTC. Drawing the rest from reference TRBV11-2 and TRBJ2-1, the complete variable domain is EAGVAQSPRYKIIEKRQSVAFWCNPISGHATLYWYQQILGQGPKLLIQFQNNGVVDDSQLPKDRFSAERLKGVDSTLKIQPAKLEDSAVYLCASGWRDSSYNEQFFGPGTRLTVL.

The V and J genes are TRBV5-8 and TRBJ2-1; D is ambiguous. V shed 0 bases and J shed 0 bases, with 10 bases lying between them. This CDR3 spans 16 amino acids. From germline, CDR1 is SGHTS and CDR2 YDEGEE. The CDR3, as DNA: TGTGCCAGCAGCTTGGTACGGGTTAGCTCCTACAATGAGCAGTTCTTC. Translation: CASSLVRVSSYNEQFF.

The chain is built from TRBV12-3 or TRBV12-4 and TRBJ2-5, with TRBD1 matching over 11 bases. The V and J ends lost 0 bases and 5 bases, in that order; junction bases with no gene match: 11. The CDR3 consists of 18 residues. The CDR3: CASSLAPNGTGGCETQYF. In DNA, the CDR3 is TGTGCCAGCAGTTTAGCCCCGAACGGGACAGGGGGATGCGAGACCCAGTACTTC.

V and J are TRBV28 and TRBJ1-2; 9 positions match TRBD1. The CDR3 is 14 amino acids. V shed 5 bases and J 8 bases; nucleotides not matched to a gene: 9. CDR1 is MDHEN, CDR2 SYDVKM, per germline. The DNA for the CDR3 is TGTGCCAGCAGTCCCCGGGACAGGGTAATAGGCTACACCTTC. Protein sequence: CASSPRDRVIGYTF.

This clonotype was counted a few times. The V and J genes are TRBV12-3 or TRBV12-4 and TRBJ1-1; no clear D. The CDR3 has 15 amino acids. Trimming removed 6 bases at V and 4 bases at J, with 18 bases between. CDR3 bases: TGTGCCAGCAGCCGGTCCCCGGGGATGGCCACTGAAGCTTTCTTT. It codes for CASSRSPGMATEAFF.

This clonotype has at least ten counts. The genes are TRBV7-2 and TRBJ2-3; D might be TRBD2 (6 bases). Germline V lookup: CDR1 SGHTA, CDR2 FQGNSA. Trimming shortened V by 3 bases and J by 8 bases, and 18 bases separated the two germline ends. This CDR3 has 15 amino acids. The CDR3 is CASSFPGLGIITQYF. The CDR3 DNA sequence: TGTGCCAGCAGCTTTCCGGGACTCGGGATTATTACGCAGTATTTT.

For this clonotype: The CDR3 does not close with the conserved phenylalanine or tryptophan, likely indicating a read error. This chain links TRBV7-8 with TRBJ2-5, with 7 bases that match TRBD2. The J segment lost 6 bases and the V segment lost 3 bases, leaving 13 bases of the junction unmatched. CDR3 length: 16 amino acids. The germline CDR1 and CDR2 sequences are SGHVS and FQNEAQ. CDR3 region: CASSFTPGGSGKTQYL. The CDR3 DNA is TGTGCCAGCAGCTTCACCCCGGGCGGGAGTGGAAAGACCCAGTACCTC.

The genes are TRBV5-3 and TRBJ2-2; a possible D gene is TRBD2 (6 bases). TRBV5-3 is filed as an ORF, its function uncertain. The V and J ends lost 8 bases and 5 bases respectively, with 13 bases between them. CDR3 size: 13 residues. CDR3 in DNA: TGTGCCAGCCTTGGTGGGACTACCGGGGAGCTGTTTTTT. As protein: CASLGGTTGELFF.

This clonotype appeared a few times. This sequence joins TRBV27 and TRBJ2-1, with D maybe TRBD2 (5 bases). The CDR3 has 11 amino acids. CDR1 is MNHEY, CDR2 SMNVEV, per germline (reference sequence). The V end lost 5 bases, the J end lost 10 bases, and 9 bases lay between the germline ends. DNA of the CDR3: TGTGCCAGCAGTCGGGGTCGGGAGCAGTTCTTC. It translates to CASSRGREQFF.

Ten or more counts support this clonotype. The chain employs TRBV7-6 and TRBJ2-5; 10 bases match TRBD2. Germline loops: CDR1 SGHVS, CDR2 FNYEAQ. The CDR3 spans 15 residues. The V gene end was trimmed by 1 base and the J gene end by 3 bases; junction bases not matched to a gene: 2. CDR3 sequence (DNA): TGTGCCAGCAGCTTAGGAGCGGGGGGGGAAGAGACCCAGTACTTC. Its protein is CASSLGAGGEETQYF.

The chain joins TRBV7-4 to TRBJ2-5; 9 nucleotides match TRBD1. CDR3 length equals 15 residues. Trimming removed 8 bases from V and 4 bases from J; junction bases left unmatched: 11. Germline loops: CDR1 SGHVT, CDR2 SQSDAQ. The CDR3 is CASGPRDREGETQYF. The DNA of the CDR3 is TGTGCCAGCGGCCCCCGGGACAGGGAGGGAGAGACCCAGTACTTC.

This clonotype was seen a few times. This chain connects TRBV7-3 to TRBJ2-5; TRBD1 matches at 10 bases. Germline values: CDR1 SGHTA, CDR2 FQGTGA. The CDR3 has 16 residues. The trim removed 4 bases at V and 5 bases at J, leaving 10 bases unmatched. This CDR3 reads CASSSRTGGAEETQYF. Written as DNA, the CDR3 is TGTGCCAGCAGCTCTCGGACAGGGGGGGCGGAGGAGACCCAGTACTTC.

This clonotype showed up many times. The chain links TRBV7-8 to TRBJ2-2; 13 nucleotides agree with TRBD2. The CDR3 runs 17 residues. Trimming at V came to 5 bases and at J to 7 bases, leaving 10 bases not matched to a gene. Germline CDR1 is SGHVS and CDR2 is FQNEAQ. The CDR3 region is CASSALLAGGPIGELFF. CDR3 DNA: TGTGCCAGCAGCGCCTTACTAGCGGGAGGGCCGATCGGGGAGCTGTTTTTT.

This clonotype was detected ten times or more. The gene calls are TRBV7-9 and TRBJ1-5, with D perhaps matching TRBD1 (5 bases). Per germline, CDR1 SEHNR and CDR2 FQNEAQ (reference sequence). This CDR3 contains 15 residues. The V end lost 5 bases, the J end lost 0 bases, and 11 bases lay between the germline ends. Here the CDR3 reads CASSPRGDSNQPQHF. CDR3 coding DNA: TGTGCCAGCAGCCCTCGGGGGGATAGCAATCAGCCCCAGCATTTT.

In this sample, this clonotype turned up a few times. The V gene is TRBV6-1, the J gene TRBJ2-1, with D hard to call. V was pared by 2 bases and J by 0 bases, with 14 bases between. The CDR3 extends over 17 amino acids. CDR1 and CDR2 (germline): MNHNS, SASEGT. The CDR3 sequence: CASSEFRTPSSYNEQFF. Here the CDR3 DNA reads TGTGCCAGCAGTGAATTCCGGACCCCGAGCTCCTACAATGAGCAGTTCTTC.

This clonotype was observed a handful of times. The chain has TRBV6-1 and TRBJ2-1; 12 nucleotides align to TRBD2. V was clipped by 6 bases and J by 4 bases; unmatched bases: 4. From germline, CDR1 is MNHNS and CDR2 SASEGT. CDR3 length: 15 residues. The CDR3 loop is CASRAGLAGYNEQFF. The CDR3 DNA is TGTGCCAGCAGGGCGGGACTAGCGGGTTACAATGAGCAGTTCTTC.

The chain employs TRBV6-1 and TRBJ1-6, with D perhaps TRBD1 (6 bases). Between the trimmed V and J ends, which lost 1 base and 5 bases, there was a span of 12 bases. This CDR3 region has 16 residues. Germline V gene data show CDR1 as MNHNS and CDR2 as SASEGT. The CDR3 reads CASSEEGVTNNSPLHF. CDR3 DNA sequence: TGTGCCAGCAGTGAAGAGGGGGTTACGAATAATTCACCCCTCCACTTT.

In its sample, this clonotype was seen a few times. The rearrangement joins TRBV7-2 to TRBJ2-7; 13 positions match TRBD2. This CDR3 contains 17 residues. V lost 0 bases, J lost 1 base, and 3 bases stayed unmatched. Germline CDR1 reads SGHTA; CDR2 reads FQGNSA. The CDR3 sequence: CASSLARLAGGSYEQYF. CDR3 in DNA: TGTGCCAGCAGCTTAGCCAGACTAGCGGGAGGTTCCTACGAGCAGTACTTC.

This clonotype was found once. This chain links TRBV14 with TRBJ2-1; a weak D match, TRBD2 (6 bases). The CDR3 totals 16 residues. Germline V gene data show CDR1 as SGHDN and CDR2 as FVKESK. V lost 2 bases and J lost 0, with 11 bases in between. CDR3 nucleotide sequence: TGTGCCAGCAGCCAACCCTACGGGAGCTCCTACAATGAGCAGTTCTTC. It yields the protein CASSQPYGSSYNEQFF.

The chain carries TRBV20-1 and TRBJ1-2; tentative D call: TRBD1 (6 bases). This CDR3 contains 14 residues. Germline values: CDR1 DFQATT, CDR2 SNEGSKA (reference sequence). The V and J ends lost 5 bases and 1 base respectively, with 14 bases between them. The CDR3 bases are TGCAGTGCTGTCCAGGACAGCGATAACTATGGCTACACCTTC. This codes for CSAVQDSDNYGYTF.

This clonotype was detected only a few times. The V gene is TRBV20-1, the J gene TRBJ2-3; 10 bases fit TRBD2. From germline, CDR1 is DFQATT and CDR2 SNEGSKA (reference sequence). The CDR3 length is 17 residues. The CDR3 sequence is CSVTGTSDGPSTDTQYF. The CDR3 DNA follows: TGCAGCGTAACTGGGACTAGCGATGGACCTAGCACAGATACGCAGTATTTT.

The chain carries TRBV15 and TRBJ2-3, with 9 bases aligning to TRBD2. Germline V gives CDR1 LNHNV, CDR2 YYDKDF (reference sequence). Trimming took 1 base from V and 4 from J; bases not matched to a gene: 6. This CDR3 region has 16 residues. CDR3 amino acids: CATSRVGRGGADTQYF. The CDR3 DNA is TGTGCCACCAGCAGAGTGGGGCGGGGGGGCGCAGATACGCAGTATTTT.

This clonotype was detected a few times. V usage is TRBV7-9 and J usage is TRBJ1-3; D is unresolved. CDR1 is SEHNR, CDR2 FQNEAQ, per germline (reference sequence). The V and J ends lost 3 bases and 3 bases respectively, with 0 bases between them. The CDR3 has 11 amino acids. CDR3 coding DNA: TGTGCCAGCAGCTTTGGAAACACCATATATTTT. Amino acid sequence: CASSFGNTIYF.